The clone carrying this T cell receptor (beta chain) was found a few times. Study members were between 18 and 89 years old and lived in 20 to 30 US regions. These data originate in a study of blood T cell repertoires in COVID-19. Generated by immunoSEQ multiplex PCR, the TCRdb table keeps only in-frame clones and is missing some. This table has hundreds of thousands of clones, around 87% appearing once. The TCR was taken from a woman aged 50 to 65 who had recovered from COVID-19. The sequenced sample was PBMCs or T cells enriched from blood (not recorded which).

Here the CDR3 reads CSVDLGGVAQHF. As DNA, the CDR3 is TGCAGCGTTGACCTTGGGGGGGTGGCCCAGCATTTT. This chain links TRBV29-1 with TRBJ1-5, with D perhaps matching TRBD1 (5 bases). CDR1 SQVTM and CDR2 ANQGSEA come from the germline V gene. V gave up 3 bases and J gave up 11 bases, with 14 bases separating them. The CDR3 consists of 12 residues.